A single sample is the source of the 12 T cell receptor beta chains below, sequenced in a study of blood T cell repertoires in COVID-19. Sequencing used immunoSEQ multiplex PCR; TCRdb keeps in-frame clones, though not all of them. This table has around 99,000 clones, 75% to 90% appearing once. Sequencing was performed on peripheral blood. These receptors came from a woman aged 55 to 70 with acute or convalescent COVID-19.

This clone came up once. The chain joins TRBV7-9 to TRBJ1-5, with 8 bases identical to TRBD1. Germline V gives CDR1 SEHNR, CDR2 FQNEAQ (reference sequence). The CDR3 is 16 amino acids. V lost 7 bases and J lost 0; bases outside the gene matches: 8. For the CDR3, the DNA is TGTGCCAGCATCATACAGGGGGTCTATAGCAATCAGCCCCAGCATTTT. As protein: CASIIQGVYSNQPQHF.

This chain uses TRBV27 with TRBJ2-3, with D unresolved. The CDR3 spans 16 residues. V lost 4 bases and J lost 0, with 14 bases in between. Looked up from germline, CDR1 is MNHEY and CDR2 is SMNVEV (reference sequence). In nucleotides, the CDR3 is TGTGCCAGCAGTTCCCGGCTAGGCTCTAGCACAGATACGCAGTATTTT. Translated: CASSSRLGSSTDTQYF.

This CDR3 reads CASSLAPGAGGDEQFF. CDR3 nucleotides: TGTGCCAGCAGCTTAGCGCCTGGGGCGGGGGGGGATGAGCAGTTCTTC. The chain links TRBV7-2 to TRBJ2-1, with 9 bases matching TRBD2. From germline, CDR1 is SGHTA and CDR2 FQGNSA. The CDR3 sequence is 16 residues long. V was clipped by 0 bases and J by 8 bases; unmatched bases: 8.

The chain has TRBV7-8 and TRBJ1-2; possible D gene TRBD1, 5 bases. The V gene lost 3 bases and the J gene lost 4 bases, with 9 bases spanning the gap. The CDR3 loop spans 13 amino acids. The germline V gene encodes CDR1 SGHVS and CDR2 FQNEAQ. CDR3 sequence: CASSFQGGYGYTF. CDR3 nucleotides: TGTGCCAGCAGCTTTCAGGGCGGCTATGGCTACACCTTC. Together with reference TRBV7-8 and TRBJ1-2, the CDR3 gives the full variable domain: GAGVSQSPRYKVAKRGQDVALRCDPISGHVSLFWYQQALGQGPEFLTYFQNEAQLDKSGLPSDRFFAERPEGSVSTLKIQRTQQEDSAVYLCASSFQGGYGYTFGSGTRLTVV.

The rearrangement joins TRBV3-1 (or the pseudogene TRBV3-2) to TRBJ2-5, with no clear D. V shed 1 base and J shed 1 base, with 10 bases lying between them. The V gene's germline CDR1 is LGHDT and CDR2 YNNKEL (reference sequence). The length of the CDR3 is 15 residues. CDR3 nucleotide sequence: TGTGCCAGCAGCCAAGGGTACGGCGGCCAAGAGACCCAGTACTTC. Translating it yields CASSQGYGGQETQYF.

The chain carries TRBV18 and TRBJ2-7; 12 bases map to TRBD1. There are 16 residues in the CDR3. Germline V gives CDR1 KGHSH, CDR2 LQKENI. V lost 0 bases and J lost 5; bases outside the gene matches: 5. As DNA, the CDR3 is TGTGCCAGCTCACCACCGGGACAGGGGGCCGTCGACGAGCAGTACTTC. Amino acid sequence: CASSPPGQGAVDEQYF.

DNA of the CDR3: TGCGCCAGTGGGACAGGCCTTGCAACTAATGAAAAACTGTTTTTT. Translation: CASGTGLATNEKLFF. The V call is TRBV4-3, the J call TRBJ1-4; TRBD1 matches at 8 bases. This CDR3 has 15 amino acids. In germline, CDR1 is LGHNA, CDR2 YSLEER. V was clipped by 9 bases and J by 0 bases; unmatched bases: 6.

The chain links TRBV7-2 to TRBJ2-7, with TRBD2 matching 10 bases. CDR3 size: 15 residues. Germline V lookup: CDR1 SGHTA, CDR2 FQGNSA. The ends lost 4 bases at V and 2 bases at J; junction bases unmatched: 5. In DNA, the CDR3 is TGTGCCAGCAGCTCGGGACTAGCGACGACCTACGAGCAGTACTTC. Translated: CASSSGLATTYEQYF.

In regard to this clone: Distinct nucleotide sequences in the sample also encode this CDR3. The rearrangement uses TRBV28 and TRBJ2-7, with TRBD1 identical over 9 bases. Germline trimming cut 5 bases from V and 4 bases from J; bases unmatched to any gene: 6. Germline V CDR1 and CDR2: MDHEN, SYDVKM. The CDR3 is 14 residues long. The DNA for the CDR3 is TGTGCCAGCAGTCTACCGGGACAGGGTTACGAGCAGTACTTC. It encodes CASSLPGQGYEQYF.

V and J are TRBV4-2 and TRBJ1-1; 12 nucleotides align to TRBD1. In germline, CDR1 is LGHNA, CDR2 YNFKEQ. Trimming at V came to 7 bases and at J to 0 bases, leaving 12 bases not matched to a gene. The CDR3 loop spans 18 amino acids. The CDR3: CASIAWGTGGLMNTEAFF. The CDR3 nucleotides read TGTGCCAGCATCGCCTGGGGGACAGGGGGCTTGATGAACACTGAAGCTTTCTTT.

V and J are TRBV7-9 and TRBJ2-2; the D gene is possibly TRBD2 (6 bases). The V gene's germline CDR1 is SEHNR and CDR2 FQNEAQ (reference sequence). The germline V and J ends were trimmed by 11 bases and 1 base, with 11 bases remaining between them. There are 13 residues in the CDR3. DNA of the CDR3: TGTGCCGGGGGTAGCGGGAACACCGGGGAGCTGTTTTTT. Residues: CAGGSGNTGELFF.

V usage is TRBV5-1 and J usage is TRBJ1-2, with 7 nucleotides matching TRBD1. J gave up 9 bases and V 0 bases, and 8 bases lay outside the gene matches. CDR1 and CDR2 (germline): SGHRS, YFSETQ. The CDR3 is 14 residues long. CDR3: CASSLGGQKNSYTF. CDR3 nucleotide sequence: TGCGCCAGCAGCTTGGGGGGACAGAAAAATAGCTACACCTTC.